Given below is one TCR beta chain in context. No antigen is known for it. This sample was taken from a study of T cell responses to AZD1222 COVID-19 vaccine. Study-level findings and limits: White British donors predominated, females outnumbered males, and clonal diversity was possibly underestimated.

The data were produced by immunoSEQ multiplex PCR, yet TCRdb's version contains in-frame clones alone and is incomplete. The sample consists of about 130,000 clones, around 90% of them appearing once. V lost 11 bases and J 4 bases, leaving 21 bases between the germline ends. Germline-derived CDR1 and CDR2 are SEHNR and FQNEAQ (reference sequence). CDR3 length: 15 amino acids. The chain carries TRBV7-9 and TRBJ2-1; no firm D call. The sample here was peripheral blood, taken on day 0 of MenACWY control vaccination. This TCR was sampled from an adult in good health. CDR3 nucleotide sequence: TGTGCCGGCGGTGTCGAAACAGTCCCTTACAATGAGCAGTTCTTC. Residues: CAGGVETVPYNEQFF.